This is a list of T cell receptor beta chains from one sample in a study of cytomegalovirus exposure and HLA in healthy donors. Produced via immunoSEQ multiplex PCR; TCRdb's table is partial and in-frame only. The repertoire has fewer than 250,000 clones, around 87% of them found once; the top ten carry approximately 1.5%. The sequenced sample was PBMCs. The receptors come from a woman under 30 in good health and CMV-seronegative. Both conserved end residues are part of each CDR3.

j_gene,v_gene,CDR3aa
TRBJ2-7,TRBV6-5,CASSPRTSGIYEQYF
TRBJ2-3,TRBV30,CAWTRQPTDTQYF
TRBJ1-2,TRBV13,CASSLGRSAGGYGYTF
TRBJ2-1,TRBV12-5,CASGFSGGPGNEQFF
TRBJ2-1,TRBV7-9,CASSPDRSMTDEQFF
.,TRBV4-2,CASSQEVALADEQYF
TRBJ2-7,TRBV6-1,CASNQGEQYF
TRBJ1-5,TRBV7-2,CASSLGGAQPQHF
TRBJ2-5,TRBV9,CASSIMGQGAGETQYF
TRBJ1-2,TRBV9,CASSVNSYGYTF
TRBJ2-1,TRBV11-1,CASSFLRGGAVAEQFF
TRBJ1-4,TRBV7-2,CASSLAVTGRNEKLFF
TRBJ2-2,TRBV10-3,CAIQNRGIGTGELFF
TRBJ1-2,TRBV27,CASSFGQTSYGYTF
TRBJ2-7,TRBV2,CASSPRDTHSYEQYF
TRBJ2-7,TRBV5-8,CASSRPSTGGIEQYF
TRBJ1-1,TRBV11-2,CASSLGRQGLTEAFF
TRBJ2-1,TRBV7-2,CASSFSLAGHNEQFF
TRBJ1-6,TRBV27,CASSPWGGGVNSPLHF
TRBJ2-7,TRBV7-2,CASSSSTAGMHF
TRBJ2-3,TRBV7-9,CASSLAYGQGITDTQYF
TRBJ2-6,TRBV4-1,CASSQDSGTGANVLTF
TRBJ1-5,TRBV6-1,CASRQGTYSNQPQHF
.,TRBV27,CASSLPGQGGTYEQYF
TRBJ2-1,TRBV5-4,CASSLSSSYNEQFF
TRBJ1-2,TRBV27,CASSSIQGAPGYGYTF
TRBJ2-7,TRBV15,CATSRGLAGGPVMRYEQYF
TRBJ1-3,TRBV7-9,CSSSSPAGVSGNTIYF
TRBJ2-3,TRBV30,CAWSEGGTSTDTQYF
TRBJ2-1,TRBV21-1,CASRIGGDKGLVGVLVNNEQFF
TRBJ2-1,TRBV27,CASSRRGGGNEQFF
TRBJ1-2,TRBV5-4,CASSLSDQGGVFGYTF
TRBJ1-1,TRBV13,CASSLKGLTEAFF
TRBJ2-3,TRBV27,CASSLRTSGRSDTQYF
TRBJ2-5,TRBV27,CASSLWEGRKETQYF
TRBJ1-2,TRBV7-9,CASSSVSRGYGYTF
TRBJ2-5,TRBV6-1,CASALGGETQYF
TRBJ2-2,TRBV9,CASSVGLAGVDTGELFF
TRBJ2-7,TRBV7-2,CASSFTGYEQYF
TRBJ2-1,TRBV4-3,CASSRGGLGYNEQFF
TRBJ2-1,TRBV5-4,CASSSGFNNEQFF
TRBJ1-1,TRBV7-2,CASRGNTEAFF
TRBJ2-3,TRBV5-5,CASSVAPSGGWADTQYF
TRBJ1-2,TRBV4-1,CASSQGAGYGYTF
TRBJ2-5,TRBV9,CASSVGLAGGETQYF
TRBJ1-1,TRBV5-8,CASSWQGQGATEAFF
TRBJ2-1,TRBV4-3,CASSQVLGSSYNEQFF
TRBJ2-5,TRBV11-3,CASSLDRDWVETQYF
TRBJ2-1,TRBV6-1,CASSLLRNNEQFF
TRBJ1-1,TRBV10-2,CASSEYTGGTEAFF
TRBJ2-7,TRBV5-1,CASSFRSQGPSYEQYF
TRBJ1-1,TRBV28,CASIPRENTEAFF
TRBJ2-1,TRBV7-9,CASSPRQDRNEQFF